The clone carrying this TCR beta chain turned up a few times. The sample belongs to a study of T cells in Graves' hyperthyroidism and ophthalmopathy. CDR3 length equals 12 residues. The germline V gene encodes CDR1 SGHKS and CDR2 YYEKEE (reference sequence). Trimming removed 4 bases from V and 8 bases from J, with 12 bases in between. What was amplified from RNA transcripts were TCR beta CDR3 regions. The HTBI primer set was used in a first-round RT-PCR of the TCR CDR3. MiXCR, run by TCRdb on the multiplex PCR reads, gives a single entry per CDR3 protein. The data show hundreds of thousands of distinct CDR3 sequences, about 14% seen once.

The sequence was collected from a woman between 35 and 50 years old with Graves' ophthalmopathy. The sequenced sample was blood. The rearrangement uses TRBV5-5 and TRBJ2-5; D call uncertain. The CDR3 DNA follows: TGTGCCAGCAGCCAAGGATTGGACACCCAGTACTTC. It is translated as CASSQGLDTQYF.